Below, 24 T cell receptor beta chains from the same sample are listed, as sequenced in a study of T cell repertoires in cytomegalovirus infection. Their target antigens are unknown. TCRdb called the reads again in MiXCR, with one record for every CDR3 protein. The sample contains some 150,000 distinct CDR3 sequences, around 32% of which appear only once. The input for sequencing was CD8+ T cells from cultured PBMCs, taken from culture after CMV antigen stimulation. The source is a human donor in good health (CMV status not recorded). Some clones in this sample may be carry-over from other donors' samples.

The chain joins TRBV6-5 to TRBJ1-5; no clear D. Germline CDR1 and CDR2: MNHEY and SVGAGI. CDR3 length equals 15 residues. Trimming left V 5 bases short and J 2 bases short, with 13 bases between. CDR3 region: CASSPDPLGNQPQHF. The CDR3 DNA reads as TGTGCCAGCAGTCCGGACCCATTGGGCAATCAGCCCCAGCATTTT.

This clonotype was recorded a few times. The chain joins TRBV7-6 to TRBJ1-4; D is undetermined. Looked up from germline, CDR1 is SGHVS and CDR2 is FNYEAQ. V gave up 4 bases and J gave up 8 bases, with 17 bases separating them. The CDR3 sequence is 15 residues long. CDR3 protein: CASSSPRGFGEKLFF. CDR3 bases: TGTGCCAGCAGCTCCCCGAGAGGGTTTGGGGAAAAACTGTTTTTT.

This chain joins TRBV7-8 and TRBJ2-3; TRBD2 matches at 8 bases. The CDR3 extends over 17 amino acids. Germline trimming cut 5 bases from V and 6 bases from J; bases unmatched to any gene: 16. Germline CDR1 is SGHVS and CDR2 is FQNEAQ. The CDR3 DNA follows: TGTGCCAGCAGCCCGTCAACGGGGGCCGGGAGGGTGGATACGCAGTATTTT. Translated, it gives CASSPSTGAGRVDTQYF.

In this sample, this clonotype turned up many times. This chain joins TRBV27 and TRBJ1-1, with D possibly TRBD1 on 6 matching bases. From germline, CDR1 is MNHEY and CDR2 SMNVEV (reference sequence). The CDR3 runs 14 residues. Trimming took off 2 bases at V and 3 bases at J, with 10 bases between the two ends. CDR3 amino acids: CASSLRGGYTEAFF. The CDR3 region has the DNA TGTGCCAGCAGTTTAAGGGGGGGATACACTGAAGCTTTCTTT.

V usage is TRBV20-1 and J usage is TRBJ2-3, with TRBD2 matching 8 bases. V shed 4 bases, J shed 7 bases, and the junction held 7 bases outside the gene matches. CDR1 DFQATT and CDR2 SNEGSKA come from the germline V gene (reference sequence). This CDR3 has 13 amino acids. The DNA for the CDR3 is TGCAGTGCTATGAAGACTAGCGTCCATACGCAGTATTTT. Translated: CSAMKTSVHTQYF.

A few counts support this clonotype. The chain has TRBV4-1 and TRBJ1-3; 10 bases align to TRBD1. V was pared by 2 bases and J by 9 bases, with 7 bases of the junction left unmatched. CDR3 length: 15 residues. The germline gives CDR1 MGHRA, CDR2 YSYEKL. This CDR3 reads CASSQFETGGTTIYF. CDR3 sequence (DNA): TGCGCCAGCAGCCAATTTGAGACAGGGGGCACCACCATATATTTT.

The chain combines TRBV6-1 with TRBJ2-1, with 7 bases fitting TRBD2. The trim removed 5 bases at V and 2 bases at J, leaving 9 bases unmatched. From germline, CDR1 is MNHNS and CDR2 SASEGT. The CDR3 extends over 16 amino acids. CDR3 DNA sequence: TGTGCCAGCAGTACTCGCGCGGGGGTTACCTACAATGAGCAGTTCTTC. This codes for CASSTRAGVTYNEQFF.

The V gene is TRBV19, the J gene TRBJ2-1; the D gene is possibly TRBD2 (6 bases). V shed 6 bases and J shed 6 bases, with 9 bases lying between them. CDR1 is LNHDA and CDR2 is SQIVND in the germline V gene (reference sequence). The CDR3 totals 12 residues. CDR3 nucleotides: TGTGCCAGTAGACTGGGGGGCAATGAGCAGTTCTTC. The encoded protein is CASRLGGNEQFF.

This clonotype was seen more than once but under ten times. The chain combines TRBV6-5 with TRBJ2-1; tentative D call: TRBD2 (5 bases). V was shortened by 7 bases and J by 1 base, with 8 bases between the two germline ends. Germline assignment: CDR1 MNHEY and CDR2 SVGAGI. The CDR3 has 13 amino acids. The CDR3 coding sequence is TGTGCCAGCACGCTAGCATCCTACAATGAGCAGTTCTTC. Translating it yields CASTLASYNEQFF.

The chain recombines TRBV4-2 with TRBJ2-7; D is possibly TRBD1 (6 bases). The CDR3 is 17 amino acids. Looked up from germline, CDR1 is LGHNA and CDR2 is YNFKEQ. Between the trimmed V and J ends, which lost 0 bases and 3 bases, there was a span of 18 bases. The CDR3 DNA reads TGTGCCAGCAGCCAAGAGCACCTACAGGGTTTGAACTACGAGCAGTACTTC. This codes for CASSQEHLQGLNYEQYF.

Ten or more counts support this clonotype. V and J are TRBV12-3 or TRBV12-4 and TRBJ1-1; possible D gene TRBD1, 6 bases. This CDR3 spans 14 amino acids. V dropped 6 bases and J dropped 2 bases, with 13 bases sitting between them. CDR3 in DNA: TGTGCCAGCAGCCCCGGGACAATTAACACTGAAGCTTTCTTT. It is translated as CASSPGTINTEAFF.

This clonotype has more than one count but fewer than ten. The rearrangement uses TRBV28 and TRBJ1-5; D is possibly TRBD1 (5 bases). Per the germline V gene, CDR1 is MDHEN and CDR2 is SYDVKM. CDR3 size: 16 residues. Trimming cost V 4 bases and J 0 bases, with 13 bases left between them. The CDR3 region has the DNA TGTGCCAGCAGTTCGGAGACAGCTTATAGCAATCAGCCCCAGCATTTT. This gives the protein CASSSETAYSNQPQHF.

The rearrangement uses TRBV6-1 and TRBJ1-4; no definite D call. This CDR3 comprises 17 residues. Per germline, CDR1 MNHNS and CDR2 SASEGT. The V end lost 1 base, the J end lost 1 base, and 13 bases lay between the germline ends. CDR3 coding DNA: TGTGCCAGCAGTGAAGAACTCTTAGGAGGAACTAATGAAAAACTGTTTTTT. This encodes CASSEELLGGTNEKLFF.

This clonotype was counted at least ten times. In DNA form, the CDR3 reads TGTGCCAGCAGCGCTCGCTCGGGGGGCTACACCTTC. Translated: CASSARSGGYTF. The chain combines TRBV7-2 with TRBJ1-2; no definite D call. CDR1 and CDR2 (germline): SGHTA, FQGNSA. The CDR3 contains 12 residues. V lost 5 bases to trimming and J lost 8 bases, with 12 bases between them.

The chain is built from TRBV7-8 and TRBJ2-1; TRBD1 might be the D (6 bases). From germline, CDR1 is SGHVS and CDR2 FQNEAQ. The CDR3 is made up of 15 amino acids. The V end lost 5 bases, the J end lost 6 bases, and 17 bases lay between the germline ends. The CDR3 nucleotides are TGTGCCAGCAGCGAGGACAGTTTCCCTATCAATGAGCAGTTCTTC. Protein sequence: CASSEDSFPINEQFF.

This chain links TRBV19 with TRBJ2-2; D is unresolved. The germline CDR1 and CDR2 sequences are LNHDA and SQIVND (reference sequence). This CDR3 comprises 15 residues. V shed 4 bases and J shed 9 bases, with 18 bases lying between them. The CDR3 sequence: CASSKIRSLSRELFF. The CDR3, as DNA: TGTGCCAGTAGTAAGATCCGCTCTTTGAGTCGGGAGCTGTTTTTT. Based on the CDR3 plus reference TRBV19 and TRBJ2-2, the full variable domain is DGGITQSPKYLFRKEGQNVTLSCEQNLNHDAMYWYRQDPGQGLRLIYYSQIVNDFQKGDIAEGYSVSREKKESFPLTVTSAQKNPTAFYLCASSKIRSLSRELFFGEGSRLTVL.

V gene TRBV28 combines with J gene TRBJ2-1; 8 nucleotides align to TRBD1. The CDR3 length is 15 residues. J was trimmed by 9 bases and V by 6 bases; bases with no gene match: 13. Germline V gene sequence: CDR1 MDHEN, CDR2 SYDVKM. The CDR3 DNA reads as TGTGCCAGCAGGCCTCTCAACAGGGGGATGGGTGAGCAGTTCTTC. Protein product: CASRPLNRGMGEQFF. Supplemented by reference TRBV28 and TRBJ2-1, the full variable domain reads DVKVTQSSRYLVKRTGEKVFLECVQDMDHENMFWYRQDPGLGLRLIYFSYDVKMKEKGDIPEGYSVSREKKERFSLILESASTNQTSMYLCASRPLNRGMGEQFFGPGTRLTVL.

The chain joins TRBV5-8 to TRBJ2-3; D is possibly TRBD1 (7 bases). Trimming stripped 4 bases from V and 3 bases from J, with 18 bases between. From germline, CDR1 is SGHTS and CDR2 YDEGEE. This CDR3 is 16 amino acids long. The CDR3 nucleotides are TGTGCCAGCAGCGCCGAACAGGGGACTTTGACAGATACGCAGTATTTT. Its protein is CASSAEQGTLTDTQYF.

This clonotype appeared a few times. This rearrangement joins TRBV19 to TRBJ1-5; D uncertain. The V and J ends lost 3 bases and 0 bases respectively, with 6 bases between them. CDR3 length equals 14 residues. The germline CDR1 and CDR2 sequences are LNHDA and SQIVND (reference sequence). CDR3 in DNA: TGTGCCAGTAGTATCGTAACTAGCAATCAGCCCCAGCATTTT. It translates to CASSIVTSNQPQHF.

This chain connects TRBV2 to TRBJ2-7, with a possible D match to TRBD2 (6 bases). The CDR3 is made up of 11 amino acids. Trimming took off 10 bases at V and 3 bases at J, with 10 bases between the two ends. Germline V CDR1 and CDR2: SNHLY, FYNNEI. The chain's CDR3 is CAIRTNYEQYF. In DNA form, the CDR3 reads TGTGCCATCAGGACTAACTACGAGCAGTACTTC. The full variable domain, its missing parts supplied by reference TRBV2 and TRBJ2-7, is EPEVTQTPSHQVTQMGQEVILRCVPISNHLYFYWYRQILGQKVEFLVSFYNNEISEKSEIFDDQFSVERPDGSNFTLKIRSTKLEDSAMYFCAIRTNYEQYFGPGTRLTVT.

This clonotype showed up just a few times. The chain couples TRBV7-8 to TRBJ2-3, with TRBD2 matching over 11 bases. Germline V gene sequence: CDR1 SGHVS, CDR2 FQNEAQ. The CDR3 is 17 amino acids. After removal of 5 bases from V and 2 bases from J, the junction contained 9 bases not matched to a gene. The CDR3 DNA is TGTGCCAGCAGCCACAGACTAGCGGGGCCCCTCACAGATACGCAGTATTTT. It yields the protein CASSHRLAGPLTDTQYF.

The gene calls are TRBV6-1 and TRBJ2-3; 7 bases fit TRBD1. Germline loops: CDR1 MNHNS, CDR2 SASEGT. The ends lost 2 bases at V and 2 bases at J; junction bases unmatched: 4. The CDR3 spans 15 residues. The CDR3 spells CASSEPTGSTDTQYF. The DNA for the CDR3 is TGTGCCAGCAGTGAACCGACAGGGTCCACAGATACGCAGTATTTT.

The CDR3 DNA follows: TGTGCCAGCTCCGGACTAGCGGGGGGCGTCTTGAACGAGCAGTACTTC. It encodes CASSGLAGGVLNEQYF. The genes are TRBV25-1 and TRBJ2-7; the match to TRBD2 covers 14 bases. The length of the CDR3 is 16 residues. The trim removed 8 bases at V and 5 bases at J, leaving 11 bases unmatched. Germline V gene sequence: CDR1 MGHDK, CDR2 SYGVNS.

This clonotype was counted at least ten times. This chain links TRBV6-6 with TRBJ2-3, with TRBD2 identical over 7 bases. V lost 5 bases, J lost 3 bases, and 8 bases stayed unmatched. Germline V gives CDR1 MNHNY, CDR2 SVGAGI (reference sequence). The CDR3 totals 15 residues. The CDR3 protein is CASSTLGGGTDTQYF. The CDR3 DNA reads as TGTGCCAGCAGTACCCTCGGGGGAGGGACAGATACGCAGTATTTT.